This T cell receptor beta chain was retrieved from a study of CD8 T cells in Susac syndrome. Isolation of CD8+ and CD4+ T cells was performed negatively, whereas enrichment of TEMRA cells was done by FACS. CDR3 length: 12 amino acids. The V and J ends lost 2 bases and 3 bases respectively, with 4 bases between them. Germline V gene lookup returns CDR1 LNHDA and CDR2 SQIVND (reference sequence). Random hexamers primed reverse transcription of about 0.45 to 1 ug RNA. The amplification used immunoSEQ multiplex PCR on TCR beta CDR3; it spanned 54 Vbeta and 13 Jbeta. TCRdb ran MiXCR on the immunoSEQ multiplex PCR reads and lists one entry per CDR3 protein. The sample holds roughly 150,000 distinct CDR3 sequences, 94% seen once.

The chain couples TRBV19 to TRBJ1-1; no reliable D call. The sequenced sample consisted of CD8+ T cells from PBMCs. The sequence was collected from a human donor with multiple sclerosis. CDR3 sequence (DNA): TGTGCCAGTAGTATATCCTACACTGAAGCTTTCTTT. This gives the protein CASSISYTEAFF.